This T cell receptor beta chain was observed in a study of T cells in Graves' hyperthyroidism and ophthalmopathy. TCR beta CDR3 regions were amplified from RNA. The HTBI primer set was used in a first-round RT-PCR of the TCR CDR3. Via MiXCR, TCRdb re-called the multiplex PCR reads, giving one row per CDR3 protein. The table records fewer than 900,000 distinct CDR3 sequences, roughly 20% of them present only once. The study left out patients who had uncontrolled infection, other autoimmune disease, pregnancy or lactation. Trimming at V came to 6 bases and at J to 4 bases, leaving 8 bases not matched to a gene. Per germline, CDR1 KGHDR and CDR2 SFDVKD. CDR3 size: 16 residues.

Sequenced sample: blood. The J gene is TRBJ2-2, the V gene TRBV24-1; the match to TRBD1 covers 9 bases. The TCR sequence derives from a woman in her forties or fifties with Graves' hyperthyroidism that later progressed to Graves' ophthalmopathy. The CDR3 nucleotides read TGTGCCACCAGTTCGCCGGGACAGGGCCTCACCGGGGAGCTGTTTTTT. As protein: CATSSPGQGLTGELFF.